The source of this TCR beta chain is a study of siplizumab effects on memory and regulatory T cells. With V trimmed by 6 bases and J by 4 bases, 10 bases remained unmatched. The CDR3 is 14 amino acids. Germline CDR1 is SQVTM and CDR2 is ANQGSEA. Assay used: immunoSEQ multiplex PCR; TCRdb lists only in-frame clones, some missing. The sample has about 85,000 clones, 95% seen once. V usage is TRBV29-1 and J usage is TRBJ2-5; 8 bases line up with TRBD1. The receptor was derived from a human donor in good health. Sequencing used CD8+ T cells sorted from blood. CDR3 in DNA: TGCAGCGTGAGGGGGACAGGTGGTGGAGAGACCCAGTACTTC. Translating it yields CSVRGTGGGETQYF. Full variable domain (outside the CDR3, taken from reference TRBV29-1 and TRBJ2-5): SAVISQKPSRDICQRGTSLTIQCQVDSQVTMMFWYRQQPGQSLTLIATANQGSEATYESGFVIDKFPISRPNLTFSTLTVSNMSPEDSSIYLCSVRGTGGGETQYFGPGTRLLVL.